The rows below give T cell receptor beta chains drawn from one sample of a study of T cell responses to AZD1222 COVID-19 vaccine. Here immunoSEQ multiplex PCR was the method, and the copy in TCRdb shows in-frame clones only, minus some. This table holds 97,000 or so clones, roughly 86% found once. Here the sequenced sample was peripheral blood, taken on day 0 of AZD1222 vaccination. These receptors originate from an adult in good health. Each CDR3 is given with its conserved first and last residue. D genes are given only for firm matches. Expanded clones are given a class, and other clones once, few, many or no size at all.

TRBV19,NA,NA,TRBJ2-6,CASIDSGANVLTF,TGTGCCAGTATCGACTCTGGGGCCAACGTCCTGACTTTC
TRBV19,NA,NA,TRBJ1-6,CASSIRGSNSPLHF,TGTGCCAGTAGTATACGAGGGAGCAATTCACCCCTCCACTTT
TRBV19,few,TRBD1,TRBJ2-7,CASRQGARYEQYF,TGTGCCAGTCGACAGGGGGCACGCTACGAGCAGTACTTC
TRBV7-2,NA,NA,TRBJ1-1,CASSSRQQNTEAFF,TGTGCCAGCAGCTCACGGCAGCAGAACACTGAAGCTTTCTTT
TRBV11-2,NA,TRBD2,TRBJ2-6,CASSSLSGGAGGANVLTF,TGTGCCAGCAGCTCGTTAAGCGGGGGGGCAGGCGGGGCCAACGTCCTGACTTTC
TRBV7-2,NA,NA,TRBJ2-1,CASGQGSFSYNEQFF,TGTGCCAGCGGGCAGGGCTCGTTCTCCTACAATGAGCAGTTCTTC
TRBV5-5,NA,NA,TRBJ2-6,CASSLPSPTSGANVLTF,TGTGCCAGCAGCTTGCCATCGCCAACCTCTGGGGCCAACGTCCTGACTTTC
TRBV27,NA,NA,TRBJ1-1,CASSLGGREAFF,TGTGCCAGCAGTTTAGGGGGCAGGGAAGCTTTCTTT
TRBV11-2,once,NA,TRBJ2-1,CASSSGHSYNEQFF,TGTGCCAGCAGTAGCGGCCACTCCTACAATGAGCAGTTCTTC
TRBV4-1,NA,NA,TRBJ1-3,CASSLFGQASGNTIYF,TGCGCCAGCAGCCTTTTCGGACAAGCCTCTGGAAACACCATATATTTT
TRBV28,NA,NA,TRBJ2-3,CASSLSGPRGTDTQYF,TGTGCCAGCAGTTTATCTGGCCCGCGCGGCACAGATACGCAGTATTTT
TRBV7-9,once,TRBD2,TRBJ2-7,CASSLGGSVVYEQYF,TGTGCCAGCAGCTTAGGCGGGAGTGTGGTCTACGAGCAGTACTTC
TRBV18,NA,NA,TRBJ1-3,CASSPQGTGNTIYF,TGTGCCAGCTCACCCCAGGGTACTGGAAACACCATATATTTT
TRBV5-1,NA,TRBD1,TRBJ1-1,CASSYSGQATEAFF,TGCGCCAGCAGCTATTCGGGACAGGCCACTGAAGCTTTCTTT
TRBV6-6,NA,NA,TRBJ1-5,CASSSGGEAQPQHF,TGTGCCAGCAGCTCGGGAGGGGAGGCTCAGCCCCAGCATTTT
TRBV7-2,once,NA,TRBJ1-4,CASSLGSGRITNEKLFF,TGTGCCAGCAGCTTGGGATCCGGACGGATAACTAATGAAAAACTGTTTTTT
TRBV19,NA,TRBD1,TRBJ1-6,CASSIGQVSPLHF,TGTGCCAGTAGTATCGGACAGGTTTCACCCCTCCACTTT
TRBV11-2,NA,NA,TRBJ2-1,CASSLDLAANEQFF,TGTGCCAGCAGCTTAGATCTAGCCGCGAATGAGCAGTTCTTC
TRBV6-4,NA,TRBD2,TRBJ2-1,CASSVQAGKNNNEQFF,TGTGCCAGCAGTGTTCAAGCGGGGAAGAACAACAATGAGCAGTTCTTC
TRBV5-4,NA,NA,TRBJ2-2,CASSSQGRPGELFF,TGTGCCAGCAGCTCCCAGGGGCGTCCCGGGGAGCTGTTTTTT
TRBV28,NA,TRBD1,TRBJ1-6,CASSTPTGELSPLHF,TGTGCCAGCAGTACCCCGACAGGGGAGCTTTCACCCCTCCACTTT
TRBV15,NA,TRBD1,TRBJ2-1,CATSFGTGTVNEQFF,TGTGCCACATCTTTCGGGACAGGCACGGTCAATGAGCAGTTCTTC
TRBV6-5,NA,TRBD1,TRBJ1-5,CASSPQGYSNQPQHF,TGTGCCAGCAGTCCACAGGGGTATAGCAATCAGCCCCAGCATTTT
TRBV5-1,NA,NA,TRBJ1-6,CASSLEHSPLHF,TGCGCCAGCAGCTTGGAGCATTCACCCCTCCACTTT
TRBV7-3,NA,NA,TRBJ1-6,CASSLDRSSYNSPLHF,TGTGCCAGCAGCTTGGACCGTAGCTCCTATAATTCACCCCTCCACTTT
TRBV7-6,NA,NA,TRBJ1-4,CASSLARAEKLFF,TGTGCCAGCAGCTTGGCCAGGGCTGAAAAACTGTTTTTT
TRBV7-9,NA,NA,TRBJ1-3,CASSHAREYTGNTIYF,TGTGCCAGCAGCCATGCGAGAGAATACACTGGAAACACCATATATTTT
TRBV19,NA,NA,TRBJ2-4,CASHLGDWAKNIQYF,TGTGCCAGTCATCTCGGGGATTGGGCCAAAAACATTCAGTACTTC
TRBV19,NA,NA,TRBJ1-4,CASNRSPNEKLFF,TGTGCCAGTAACCGGTCGCCTAATGAAAAACTGTTTTTT
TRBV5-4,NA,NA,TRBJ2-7,CASRKDKAAYEQYF,TGTGCCAGCAGAAAAGACAAGGCGGCCTACGAGCAGTACTTC
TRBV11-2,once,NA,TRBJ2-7,CASSLGQASYEQYF,TGTGCCAGCAGCTTAGGGCAGGCTTCCTACGAGCAGTACTTC
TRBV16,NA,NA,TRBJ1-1,CASSQSRGSTEAFF,TGTGCCAGCAGCCAATCGCGAGGGAGCACTGAAGCTTTCTTT
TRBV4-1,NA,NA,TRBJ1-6,CASSQEWGSSSYNSPLHF,TGCGCCAGCAGCCAAGAATGGGGCAGCAGCTCCTATAATTCACCCCTCCACTTT
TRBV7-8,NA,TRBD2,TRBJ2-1,CASSLLRGGGLAGGSSYNEQFF,TGTGCCAGCAGCTTATTAAGAGGCGGAGGGCTAGCGGGGGGGAGCTCCTACAATGAGCAGTTCTTC
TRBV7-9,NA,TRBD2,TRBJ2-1,CASSFDGRYNEQFF,TGTGCCAGCAGCTTCGACGGGAGGTACAATGAGCAGTTCTTC
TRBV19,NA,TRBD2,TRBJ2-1,CASSASSGWSSYNEQFF,TGTGCCAGTAGTGCTTCTAGCGGGTGGAGCTCCTACAATGAGCAGTTCTTC
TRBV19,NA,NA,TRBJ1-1,CASSPPVGGTEAFF,TGTGCCAGTAGCCCGCCGGTAGGAGGCACTGAAGCTTTCTTT
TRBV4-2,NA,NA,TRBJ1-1,CASSQGIGGGTEAFF,TGTGCCAGCAGCCAAGGAATAGGGGGAGGTACTGAAGCTTTCTTT
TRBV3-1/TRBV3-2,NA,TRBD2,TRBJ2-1,CASSQVAAGMYNEQFF,TGTGCCAGCAGCCAAGTAGCAGCGGGGATGTACAATGAGCAGTTCTTC
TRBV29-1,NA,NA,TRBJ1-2,CSVFRTSVYGYTF,TGCAGCGTTTTCAGGACTTCCGTCTATGGCTACACCTTC
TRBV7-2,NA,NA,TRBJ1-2,CASSLDAGHFLGGYTF,TGTGCCAGCAGCTTAGACGCGGGACACTTTTTAGGTGGCTACACCTTC
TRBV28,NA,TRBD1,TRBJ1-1,CASSSPRDRGRYTEAFF,TGTGCCAGCAGTTCACCACGGGACAGGGGGCGTTATACTGAAGCTTTCTTT
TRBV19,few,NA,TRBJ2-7,CASANLGRTRGEQYF,TGTGCCAGTGCCAACTTAGGACGGACGAGGGGCGAGCAGTACTTC
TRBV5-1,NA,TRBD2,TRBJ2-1,CASSLGLAGGYNEQFF,TGCGCCAGCAGCTTAGGACTAGCGGGGGGATACAATGAGCAGTTCTTC
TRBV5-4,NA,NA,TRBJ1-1,CASSLAPGRMNTEAFF,TGTGCCAGCAGCTTGGCCCCAGGGAGAATGAACACTGAAGCTTTCTTT
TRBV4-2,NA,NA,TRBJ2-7,CASSQVGQGPYEQYF,TGTGCCAGCAGCCAAGTCGGCCAAGGGCCCTACGAGCAGTACTTC
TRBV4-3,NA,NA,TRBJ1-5,CASSQDGYSNQPQHF,TGCGCCAGCAGCCAAGATGGGTATAGCAATCAGCCCCAGCATTTT
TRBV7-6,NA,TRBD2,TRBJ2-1,CASSARLAGDNEQFF,TGTGCCAGCAGCGCCCGCCTAGCGGGAGACAATGAGCAGTTCTTC
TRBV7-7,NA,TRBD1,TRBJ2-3,CASSSGQGSTDTQYF,TGTGCTAGCAGCTCTGGACAGGGGAGCACAGATACGCAGTATTTT
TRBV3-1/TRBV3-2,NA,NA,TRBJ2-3,CASSQGRGRTDTQYF,TGTGCCAGCAGCCAAGGGAGGGGGAGGACAGATACGCAGTATTTT
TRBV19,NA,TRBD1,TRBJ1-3,CASGTGGLSGNTIYF,TGTGCCAGCGGGACAGGGGGCCTCTCTGGAAACACCATATATTTT
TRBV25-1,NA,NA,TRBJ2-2,CASSEFEYGELFF,TGTGCCAGCAGTGAATTTGAGTACGGGGAGCTGTTTTTT
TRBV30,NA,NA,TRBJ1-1,CAWSVGVNTEAFF,TGTGCCTGGAGTGTAGGCGTGAACACTGAAGCTTTCTTT
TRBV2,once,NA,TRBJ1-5,CASSVGRDSNQPQHF,TGTGCCAGCAGTGTAGGCAGGGATAGCAATCAGCCCCAGCATTTT
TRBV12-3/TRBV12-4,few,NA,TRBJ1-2,CASSLAGAPGYTF,TGTGCCAGCAGTTTAGCAGGGGCCCCTGGCTACACCTTC
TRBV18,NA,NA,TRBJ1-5,CASSQGHNSNQPQHF,TGTGCCAGCTCACAGGGACATAATAGCAATCAGCCCCAGCATTTT
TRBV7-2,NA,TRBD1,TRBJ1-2,CASVLGAGGDRGYTF,TGTGCCAGCGTACTCGGGGCAGGGGGCGATAGGGGCTACACCTTC